This TCR beta chain was recorded in a study of T cells in narcolepsy. About this clone itself: A read error may produce the germline difference seen at one junction end.

Germline V gene lookup returns CDR1 SGHDT and CDR2 YYEEEE. The CDR3 sequence is 14 residues long. Clones were sequenced by immunoSEQ multiplex PCR, and TCRdb holds only the in-frame ones, with some missing. The sample shows around 30,000 clones, approximately 78% of them seen only once. Sequencing was performed on CD45RA- memory CD4+ T cells from PBMCs. The chain joins TRBV5-6 to TRBJ2-5; the D is unclear. This clonotype was obtained from a human donor with narcolepsy. CDR3 sequence (DNA): TGTGCCAGCAGTTTGGGGATGGTGGGGTGGACCCAGTACTTC. As protein: CASSLGMVGWTQYF.